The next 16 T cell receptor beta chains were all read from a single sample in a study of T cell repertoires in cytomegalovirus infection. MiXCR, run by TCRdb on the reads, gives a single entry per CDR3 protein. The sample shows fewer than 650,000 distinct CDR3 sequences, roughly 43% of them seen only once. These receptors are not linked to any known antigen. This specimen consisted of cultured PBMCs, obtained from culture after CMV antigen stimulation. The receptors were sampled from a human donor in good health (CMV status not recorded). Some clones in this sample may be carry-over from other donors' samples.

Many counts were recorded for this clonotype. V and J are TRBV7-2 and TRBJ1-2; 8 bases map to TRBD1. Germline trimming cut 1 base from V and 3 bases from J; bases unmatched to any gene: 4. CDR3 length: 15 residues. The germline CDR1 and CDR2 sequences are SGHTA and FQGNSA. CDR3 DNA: TGTGCCAGCAGCTTAGTTTTGACAGGGGACTATGGCTACACCTTC. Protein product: CASSLVLTGDYGYTF.

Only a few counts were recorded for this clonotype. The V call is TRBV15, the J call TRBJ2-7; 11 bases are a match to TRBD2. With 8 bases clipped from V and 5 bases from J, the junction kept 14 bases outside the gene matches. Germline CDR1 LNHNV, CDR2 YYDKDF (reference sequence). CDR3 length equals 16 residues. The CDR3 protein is CATRRHGTSGRDEQYF. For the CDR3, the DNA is TGTGCCACCCGCCGACACGGGACTAGCGGCAGGGACGAGCAGTACTTC.

Here the CDR3 reads CSGRGATNEKLFF. The CDR3 DNA is TGCAGCGGAAGGGGGGCAACTAATGAAAAACTGTTTTTT. The rearrangement joins TRBV29-1 to TRBJ1-4; tentative D call: TRBD1 (6 bases). CDR1 is SQVTM, CDR2 ANQGSEA, per germline. Trimming left V 7 bases short and J 0 bases short, with 9 bases between. The CDR3 covers 13 residues.

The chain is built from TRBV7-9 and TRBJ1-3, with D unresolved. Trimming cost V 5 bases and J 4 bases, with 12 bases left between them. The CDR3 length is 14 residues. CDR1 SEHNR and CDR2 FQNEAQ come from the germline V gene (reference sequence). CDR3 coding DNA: TGTGCCAGCAGCCGAGAGGGCCTCGGAAACACCATATATTTT. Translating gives CASSREGLGNTIYF. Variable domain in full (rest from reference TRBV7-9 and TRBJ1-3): DTGVSQNPRHKITKRGQNVTFRCDPISEHNRLYWYRQTLGQGPEFLTYFQNEAQLEKSRLLSDRFSAERPKGSFSTLEIQRTEQGDSAMYLCASSREGLGNTIYFGEGSWLTVV.

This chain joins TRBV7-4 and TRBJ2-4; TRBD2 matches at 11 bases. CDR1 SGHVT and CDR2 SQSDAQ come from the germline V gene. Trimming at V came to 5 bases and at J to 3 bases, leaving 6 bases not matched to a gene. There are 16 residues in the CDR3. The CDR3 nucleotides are TGTGCCAGCAGCATACTAGCGGGAGATGGCAAAAACATTCAGTACTTC. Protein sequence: CASSILAGDGKNIQYF.

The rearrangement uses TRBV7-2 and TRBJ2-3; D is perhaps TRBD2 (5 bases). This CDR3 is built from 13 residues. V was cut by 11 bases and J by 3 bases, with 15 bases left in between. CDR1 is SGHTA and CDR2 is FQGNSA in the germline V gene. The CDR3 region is CAGSSTRTDTQYF. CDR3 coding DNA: TGTGCCGGGTCTAGCACGAGAACAGATACGCAGTATTTT. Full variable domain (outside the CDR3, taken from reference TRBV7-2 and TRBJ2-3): GAGVSQSPSNKVTEKGKDVELRCDPISGHTALYWYRQSLGQGLEFLIYFQGNSAPDKSGLPSDRFSAERTGGSVSTLTIQRTQQEDSAVYLCAGSSTRTDTQYFGPGTRLTVL.

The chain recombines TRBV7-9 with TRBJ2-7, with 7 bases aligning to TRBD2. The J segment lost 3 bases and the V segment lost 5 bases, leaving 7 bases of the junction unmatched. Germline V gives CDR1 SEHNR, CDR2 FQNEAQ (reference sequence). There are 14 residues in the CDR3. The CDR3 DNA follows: TGTGCCAGCAGCCCCGGGACTACCAACTACGAGCAGTACTTC. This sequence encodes CASSPGTTNYEQYF. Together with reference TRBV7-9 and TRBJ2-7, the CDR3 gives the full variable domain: DTGVSQNPRHKITKRGQNVTFRCDPISEHNRLYWYRQTLGQGPEFLTYFQNEAQLEKSRLLSDRFSAERPKGSFSTLEIQRTEQGDSAMYLCASSPGTTNYEQYFGPGTRLTVT.

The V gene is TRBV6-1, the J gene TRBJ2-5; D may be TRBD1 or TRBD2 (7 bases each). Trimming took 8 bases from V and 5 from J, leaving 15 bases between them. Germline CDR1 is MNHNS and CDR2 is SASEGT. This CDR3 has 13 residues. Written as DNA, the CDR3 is TGTGCCAGCCAAAGACAGGGAGGGGAGACCCAGTACTTC. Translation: CASQRQGGETQYF.

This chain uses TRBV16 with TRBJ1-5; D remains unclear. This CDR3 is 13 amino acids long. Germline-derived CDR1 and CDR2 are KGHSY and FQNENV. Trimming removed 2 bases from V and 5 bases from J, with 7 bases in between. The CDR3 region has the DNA TGTGCCAGCAGCCAAGTAGAAGATCAGCCCCAGCATTTT. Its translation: CASSQVEDQPQHF.

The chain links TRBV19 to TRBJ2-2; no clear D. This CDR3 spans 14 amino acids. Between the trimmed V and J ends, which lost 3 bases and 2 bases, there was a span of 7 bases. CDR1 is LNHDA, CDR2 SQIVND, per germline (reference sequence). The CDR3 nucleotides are TGTGCCAGTAGTATGGTCCTAAACACCGGGGAGCTGTTTTTT. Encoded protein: CASSMVLNTGELFF.

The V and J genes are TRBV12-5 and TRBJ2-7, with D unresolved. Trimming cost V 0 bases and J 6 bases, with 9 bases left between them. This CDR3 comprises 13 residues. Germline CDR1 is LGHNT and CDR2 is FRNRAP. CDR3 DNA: TGTGCTAGTGGTTTGGTCGAGTCGTCCGAGCAGTACTTC. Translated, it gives CASGLVESSEQYF. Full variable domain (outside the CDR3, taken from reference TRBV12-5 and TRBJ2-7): DARVTQTPRHKVTEMGQEVTMRCQPILGHNTVFWYRQTMMQGLELLAYFRNRAPLDDSGMPKDRFSAEMPDATLATLKIQPSEPRDSAVYFCASGLVESSEQYFGPGTRLTVT.

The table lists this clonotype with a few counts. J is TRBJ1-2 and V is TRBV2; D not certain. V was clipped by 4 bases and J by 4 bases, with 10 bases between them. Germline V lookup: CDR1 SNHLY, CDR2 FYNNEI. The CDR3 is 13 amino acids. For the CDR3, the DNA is TGTGCCAGCAGTGCGGGTAACTCCTATGGCTACACCTTC. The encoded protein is CASSAGNSYGYTF.

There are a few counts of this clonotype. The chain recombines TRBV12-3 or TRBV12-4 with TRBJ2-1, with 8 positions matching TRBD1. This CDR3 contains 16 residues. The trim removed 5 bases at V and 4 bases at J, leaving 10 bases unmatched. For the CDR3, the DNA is TGTGCCAGCAGTGCTCAGGGCCAGGGGGCTTACAATGAGCAGTTCTTC. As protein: CASSAQGQGAYNEQFF.

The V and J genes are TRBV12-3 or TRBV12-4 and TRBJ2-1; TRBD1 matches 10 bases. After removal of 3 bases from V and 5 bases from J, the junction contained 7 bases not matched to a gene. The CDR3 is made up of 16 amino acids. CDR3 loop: CASSFGDRGRHNEQFF. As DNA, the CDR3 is TGTGCCAGCAGTTTTGGGGACAGGGGCCGACACAATGAGCAGTTCTTC.

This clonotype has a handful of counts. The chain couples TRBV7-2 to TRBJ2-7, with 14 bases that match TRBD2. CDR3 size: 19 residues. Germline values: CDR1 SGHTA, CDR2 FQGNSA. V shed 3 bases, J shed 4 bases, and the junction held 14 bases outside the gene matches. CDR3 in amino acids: CASSLIRGLAGVPIYEQYF. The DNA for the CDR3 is TGTGCCAGCAGCTTGATCAGGGGACTAGCGGGGGTCCCTATTTACGAGCAGTACTTC.

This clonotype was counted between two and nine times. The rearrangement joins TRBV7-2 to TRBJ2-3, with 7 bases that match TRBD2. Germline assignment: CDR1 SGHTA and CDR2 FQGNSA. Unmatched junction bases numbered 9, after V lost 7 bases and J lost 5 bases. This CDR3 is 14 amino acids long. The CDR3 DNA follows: TGTGCCAGCACTCTTGGGGGGGGTTTAGATACGCAGTATTTT. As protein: CASTLGGGLDTQYF.